Below are 10 T cell receptor beta chains sequenced from a single sample in a study of T-cell reconstitution after alpha-beta-depleted transplantation in children. TCRbeta library construction was performed incorporating unique molecular identifiers. TCRdb recomputed calls from the PCR reads with MiXCR, one row per CDR3 protein. The table has 300,000 to 400,000 distinct CDR3 sequences, approximately 23% seen once. The sample was PBMCs, mostly from graft donor cells, taken 180 days after TCRalphabeta/CD19-depleted stem cell transplant. These receptors came from a male patient under 18 who had a stem cell transplant for acute lymphoblastic leukemia, so the T cells may come from the graft donor.

This clonotype turned up a few times. This chain connects TRBV7-9 to TRBJ2-7, with TRBD2 identical over 7 bases. The V segment lost 5 bases and the J segment 11 bases; nucleotides outside the gene matches: 15. The length of the CDR3 is 14 residues. CDR1 SEHNR and CDR2 FQNEAQ come from the germline V gene (reference sequence). The CDR3: CASSPKAGTQAEYF. The CDR3 DNA reads as TGTGCCAGCAGCCCAAAAGCGGGAACACAGGCCGAGTACTTC.

The rearrangement joins TRBV6-5 to TRBJ1-2, with D hard to call. The V and J ends lost 0 bases and 6 bases respectively, with 8 bases between them. The length of the CDR3 is 13 residues. The V gene's germline CDR1 is MNHEY and CDR2 SVGAGI. CDR3 bases: TGTGCCAGCAGTTACTCTTATAGTGATGGCTACACCTTC. It yields the protein CASSYSYSDGYTF.

The table lists this clonotype with a few counts. The V call is TRBV18, the J call TRBJ1-3; D might be TRBD1 (5 bases). Trimming took off 3 bases at V and 2 bases at J, with 14 bases between the two ends. Per germline, CDR1 KGHSH and CDR2 LQKENI. The CDR3 contains 16 residues. Here the CDR3 DNA reads TGTGCCAGCTCACCGACTGACAGCCCTGCTGGAAACACCATATATTTT. This gives the protein CASSPTDSPAGNTIYF. Based on the CDR3 plus reference TRBV18 and TRBJ1-3, the full variable domain is NAGVMQNPRHLVRRRGQEARLRCSPMKGHSHVYWYRQLPEEGLKFMVYLQKENIIDESGMPKERFSAEFPKEGPSILRIQQVVRGDSAAYFCASSPTDSPAGNTIYFGEGSWLTVV.

The CDR3 nucleotides read TGCAGTGCTAGAGTGCGGGGAGCCTATTATAGCAATCAGCCCCAGCATTTT. Its protein is CSARVRGAYYSNQPQHF. The genes are TRBV20-1 and TRBJ1-5; D ambiguous. In germline, CDR1 is DFQATT, CDR2 SNEGSKA (reference sequence). V was trimmed by 1 base and J by 0 bases, leaving 16 bases between them. The CDR3 extends over 17 amino acids.

This clonotype has just a few counts. The chain has TRBV9 and TRBJ1-2, with D hard to call. From germline, CDR1 is SGDLS and CDR2 YYNGEE. The CDR3 contains 12 residues. V was shortened by 3 bases and J by 4 bases, with 7 bases between the two germline ends. This CDR3 is CASSGSAYGYTF. In nucleotides, the CDR3 is TGTGCCAGCAGCGGGTCGGCCTATGGCTACACCTTC.

This clonotype was found a few times. The gene calls are TRBV7-3 and TRBJ1-2, with 12 bases lining up with TRBD1. Germline-derived CDR1 and CDR2 are SGHTA and FQGTGA. There are 20 residues in the CDR3. The junction had 12 bases not matched to a gene; V was cut back by 0 bases and J by 1 base. This chain's CDR3 is CASSLTGLRDRGPFNYGYTF. DNA for the CDR3: TGTGCCAGCAGCTTAACGGGTTTGCGGGACAGGGGGCCCTTTAACTATGGCTACACCTTC.

This chain connects TRBV5-6 to TRBJ2-1, with 7 bases fitting TRBD2. This CDR3 has 17 residues. CDR1 SGHDT and CDR2 YYEEEE come from the germline V gene. Trimming cost V 3 bases and J 5 bases; bases outside gene matches: 14. The CDR3 DNA reads TGTGCCAGCAGCTGGTGGGCAGTGGCTAGCGGAGACAATGAGCAGTTCTTC. Amino acid sequence: CASSWWAVASGDNEQFF.

A few counts support this clonotype. The chain carries TRBV3-1 and TRBJ2-7; TRBD2 agrees at 14 bases. The germline V gene has CDR1 LGHDT and CDR2 YNNKEL (reference sequence). V lost 0 bases, J lost 4 bases, and 8 bases stayed unmatched. This CDR3 is 18 amino acids long. The CDR3 nucleotides are TGTGCCAGCAGCCAAGATTGGATGGGACTAGCGGGAGTTTACGAGCAGTACTTC. Residues: CASSQDWMGLAGVYEQYF.

This clonotype appeared a few times. V gene TRBV11-2 combines with J gene TRBJ2-3; 12 nucleotides align to TRBD2. After removal of 3 bases from V and 1 base from J, the junction contained 5 bases not matched to a gene. The V gene's germline CDR1 is SGHAT and CDR2 FQNNGV. This CDR3 has 17 amino acids. In DNA form, the CDR3 reads TGTGCCAGCAGCTTCCTAGCGGGAGGGTATCGCACAGATACGCAGTATTTT. Its protein product is CASSFLAGGYRTDTQYF.

The gene calls are TRBV2 and TRBJ2-1; 9 nucleotides align to TRBD2. This CDR3 has 15 amino acids. Trimming at V came to 3 bases and at J to 6 bases, leaving 6 bases not matched to a gene. Germline CDR1 SNHLY, CDR2 FYNNEI. The CDR3 loop reads CASSDISGSFNEQFF. The CDR3 DNA is TGTGCCAGCAGTGATATTAGCGGGAGTTTCAATGAGCAGTTCTTC.